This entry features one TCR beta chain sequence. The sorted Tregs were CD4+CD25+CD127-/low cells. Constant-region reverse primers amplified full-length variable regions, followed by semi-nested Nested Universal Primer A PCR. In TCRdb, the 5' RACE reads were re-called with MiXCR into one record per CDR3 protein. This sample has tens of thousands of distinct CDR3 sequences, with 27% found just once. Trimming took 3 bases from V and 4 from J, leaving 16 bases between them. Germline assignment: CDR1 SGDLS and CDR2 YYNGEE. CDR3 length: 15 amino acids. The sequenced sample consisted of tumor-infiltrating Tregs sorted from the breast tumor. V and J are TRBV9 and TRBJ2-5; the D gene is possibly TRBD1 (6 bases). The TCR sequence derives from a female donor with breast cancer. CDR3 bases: TGTGCCAGCAGCGCGAATCCAGGGGAAGGAGAGACCCAGTACTTC. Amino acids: CASSANPGEGETQYF.